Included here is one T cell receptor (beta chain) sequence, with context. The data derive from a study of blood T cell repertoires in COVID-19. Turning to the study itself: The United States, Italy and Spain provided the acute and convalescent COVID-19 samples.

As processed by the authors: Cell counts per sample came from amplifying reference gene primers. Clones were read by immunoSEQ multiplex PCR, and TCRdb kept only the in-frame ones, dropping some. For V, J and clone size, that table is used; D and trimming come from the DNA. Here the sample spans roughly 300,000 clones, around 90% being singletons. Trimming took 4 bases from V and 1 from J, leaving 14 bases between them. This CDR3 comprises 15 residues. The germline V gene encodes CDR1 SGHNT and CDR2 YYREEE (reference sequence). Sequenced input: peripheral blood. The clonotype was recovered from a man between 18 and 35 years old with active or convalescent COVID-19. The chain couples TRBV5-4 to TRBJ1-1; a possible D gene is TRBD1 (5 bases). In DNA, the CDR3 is TGTGCCAGCAGCCCCCCCCAGGGAGGGAACACTGAAGCTTTCTTT. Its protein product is CASSPPQGGNTEAFF.